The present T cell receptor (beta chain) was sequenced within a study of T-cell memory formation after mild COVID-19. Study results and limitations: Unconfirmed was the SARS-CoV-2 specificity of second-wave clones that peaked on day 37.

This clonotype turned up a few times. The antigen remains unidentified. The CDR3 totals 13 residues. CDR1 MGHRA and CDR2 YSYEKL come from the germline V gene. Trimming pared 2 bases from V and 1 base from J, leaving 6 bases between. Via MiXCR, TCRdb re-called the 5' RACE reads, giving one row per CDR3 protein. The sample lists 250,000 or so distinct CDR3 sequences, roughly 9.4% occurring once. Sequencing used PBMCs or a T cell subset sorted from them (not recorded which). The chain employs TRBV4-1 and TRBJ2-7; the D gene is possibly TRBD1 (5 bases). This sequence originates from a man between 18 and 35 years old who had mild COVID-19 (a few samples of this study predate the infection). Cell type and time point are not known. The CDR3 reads CASSQQGSYEQYF. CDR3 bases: TGCGCCAGCAGCCAACAGGGTTCCTACGAGCAGTACTTC.